The 11 T cell receptor beta chains below all came from one sample that was sequenced in a study of T cell repertoires in cytomegalovirus infection (dated by TCRdb to the late 2010s). TCRdb shows the sequencer as Illumina HiSeq 1500. TCRdb reworked the public reads: Q25 trimming with fastp, MiXCR clone assembly, productive beta chains retained. Every CDR3 protein is listed once, alongside the most common genes and DNA of its rows. The table for this sample lists 480,000 or so distinct CDR3 sequences; approximately 10% of them were counted only once. About a tenth of the sample rests with the top ten. The sample comprised PBMCs. These TCRs come from a human donor in good health (CMV status not recorded). Some clones in this sample may be carry-over from other donors' samples.

This clonotype showed up just a few times. The chain employs TRBV24-1 and TRBJ2-3; D possibly corresponds to TRBD1 (6 bases). Per the germline V gene, CDR1 is KGHDR and CDR2 is SFDVKD. The CDR3 length is 16 residues. V was pared by 5 bases and J by 2 bases, with 16 bases between. The CDR3: CATSGRLQGNTDTQYF. The CDR3 nucleotides read TGTGCCACCAGTGGCCGCTTACAGGGAAACACAGATACGCAGTATTTT.

In this sample, this clonotype turned up many times. The V gene is TRBV7-6, the J gene TRBJ2-1, with 12 bases that match TRBD2. There are 15 residues in the CDR3. V shed 4 bases, J shed 9 bases, and the junction held 7 bases outside the gene matches. The germline V gene encodes CDR1 SGHVS and CDR2 FNYEAQ. CDR3 bases: TGTGCCAGCAGCTCGAGACTAGCGGGGGAAGCTGAGCAGTTCTTC. The encoded protein is CASSSRLAGEAEQFF.

This clonotype was seen more than once but under ten times. For the CDR3, the DNA is TGTGCCATCAGGGACGCAACTAATGAAAAACTGTTTTTT. This codes for CAIRDATNEKLFF. This chain joins TRBV10-3 and TRBJ1-4; no reliable D call. Trimming took 6 bases from V and 0 from J, leaving 5 bases between them. Germline loops: CDR1 ENHRY, CDR2 SYGVKD. CDR3 size: 13 residues.

This clonotype came up many times. This sequence joins TRBV5-6 and TRBJ1-1; TRBD1 is a possible D gene (6 bases). The CDR3 has 13 residues. V gave up 3 bases and J gave up 6 bases, with 12 bases separating them. CDR1 and CDR2 (germline): SGHDT, YYEEEE. The chain's CDR3 is CASSSDRTSEAFF. CDR3 in DNA: TGTGCCAGCAGCTCAGACAGGACGTCTGAAGCTTTCTTT. Supplemented by reference TRBV5-6 and TRBJ1-1, the full variable domain reads DAGVTQSPTHLIKTRGQQVTLRCSPKSGHDTVSWYQQALGQGPQFIFQYYEEEERQRGNFPDRFSGHQFPNYSSELNVNALLLGDSALYLCASSSDRTSEAFFGQGTRLTVV.

The chain carries TRBV6-2 or TRBV6-3 and TRBJ2-3; TRBD1 matches at 8 bases. The CDR3 spans 19 residues. From germline, CDR1 is MNHEY and CDR2 SVGEGT. J lost 0 bases, V lost 7 bases, and 18 bases had no gene match. The CDR3, as DNA: TGTGCCAGCAAGCGAGGACAGGGTCCGATTGCCTCTAGCACAGATACGCAGTATTTT. Translated, it gives CASKRGQGPIASSTDTQYF.

This clonotype was recorded at least ten times. V gene TRBV2 combines with J gene TRBJ1-1; D not resolved. The CDR3 covers 13 residues. V was cut by 7 bases and J by 0 bases, with 9 bases left in between. Germline lookup yields CDR1 SNHLY and CDR2 FYNNEI. The CDR3 nucleotides are TGTGCCAGCACCGGACTGATGAACACTGAAGCTTTCTTT. Amino acids: CASTGLMNTEAFF.

The table lists this clonotype with a count of one. The chain carries TRBV3-1 and TRBJ2-7; no clear D gene. V was clipped by 1 base and J by 2 bases, with 12 bases between them. This CDR3 contains 15 residues. CDR1 LGHDT and CDR2 YNNKEL come from the germline V gene (reference sequence). The CDR3 reads CASSQGLVATYEQYF. The CDR3 coding sequence is TGTGCCAGCAGCCAAGGTCTAGTGGCCACCTACGAGCAGTACTTC.

The chain combines TRBV10-3 with TRBJ2-6; D is perhaps TRBD1 (6 bases). Trimming stripped 3 bases from V and 1 base from J, with 16 bases between. Germline lookup yields CDR1 ENHRY and CDR2 SYGVKD. CDR3 length: 18 residues. CDR3 DNA: TGTGCCATCAGTGACCCGACGGGACAATCTTCTGGGGCCAACGTCCTGACTTTC. Protein: CAISDPTGQSSGANVLTF.

This chain uses TRBV2 with TRBJ2-3; no reliable D call. Trimming removed 4 bases from V and 3 bases from J, with 11 bases in between. The germline V gene encodes CDR1 SNHLY and CDR2 FYNNEI. CDR3 length equals 14 residues. CDR3 nucleotide sequence: TGTGCCAGCAGTGGTCGCTTCGGGACAGATACGCAGTATTTT. Translated, it gives CASSGRFGTDTQYF.

This clonotype was observed a handful of times. The V gene is TRBV28, the J gene TRBJ2-3; TRBD2 aligns across 8 bases. The CDR3 runs 16 residues. With 4 bases clipped from V and 6 bases from J, the junction kept 12 bases outside the gene matches. CDR1 is MDHEN and CDR2 is SYDVKM in the germline V gene. The CDR3 DNA reads TGTGCCAGCAGTTCTCTGAGCGGGAGTGGTATGGATACGCAGTATTTT. Its translation: CASSSLSGSGMDTQYF.

This clonotype was seen repeatedly, ten times or more. The chain couples TRBV7-9 to TRBJ1-6; no clear D gene. The CDR3 is 14 amino acids. V dropped 5 bases and J dropped 7 bases, with 12 bases sitting between them. The germline gives CDR1 SEHNR, CDR2 FQNEAQ (reference sequence). The DNA of the CDR3 is TGTGCCAGCAGCCCTTCAGCGGGGAATTCACCCCTCCACTTT. Translated, it gives CASSPSAGNSPLHF. The full variable domain, completed using reference TRBV7-9 and TRBJ1-6, is DTGVSQNPRHKITKRGQNVTFRCDPISEHNRLYWYRQTLGQGPEFLTYFQNEAQLEKSRLLSDRFSAERPKGSFSTLEIQRTEQGDSAMYLCASSPSAGNSPLHFGNGTRLTVT.